The 4 T cell receptor beta chains below were found in one sample sequenced in a study of shared clonotypes between healthy human individuals. Here immunoSEQ multiplex PCR was the method, and the copy in TCRdb shows in-frame clones only, minus some. The sample carries a few million clones, under 95% recorded once. The sequenced sample was naive CD4+ T cells from PBMCs. Subset reported: CD45RA+ positively selected. The receptors were gathered from a man in his late teens or twenties in good health. Some clones in this sample may be carry-over from other donors' samples.

The CDR3 here is CSAEEETQYF. CDR3 in DNA: TGCAGTGCAGAAGAGGAGACCCAGTACTTC. The chain employs TRBV20-1 and TRBJ2-5; D is undetermined. Germline V gives CDR1 DFQATT, CDR2 SNEGSKA (reference sequence). This CDR3 comprises 10 residues. With 6 bases removed from V and 5 bases from J, the gap between germline ends came to 7 bases.

J is TRBJ2-7 and V is TRBV7-2; tentative D call: TRBD2 (6 bases). Germline loops: CDR1 SGHTA, CDR2 FQGNSA. Trimming removed 1 base at V and 6 bases at J, with 16 bases between. The length of the CDR3 is 15 residues. DNA for the CDR3: TGTGCCAGCAGCTTAGATGGAGGGTGGGGTGGCGAGCAGTACTTC. It is translated as CASSLDGGWGGEQYF.

The chain joins TRBV30 to TRBJ2-3; 9 bases are a match to TRBD1. This CDR3 region has 16 residues. The V and J ends lost 8 bases and 5 bases, in that order; junction bases with no gene match: 17. The V gene's germline CDR1 is GTSNPN and CDR2 SVGIG (reference sequence). CDR3 region: CAAERDREGRIDTQYF. For the CDR3, the DNA is TGTGCCGCTGAGAGGGACAGGGAGGGCCGGATAGATACGCAGTATTTT.

The chain recombines TRBV11-2 with TRBJ1-5; D ambiguous. Trimming shortened V by 5 bases and J by 0 bases, and 11 bases separated the two germline ends. The germline gives CDR1 SGHAT, CDR2 FQNNGV. This CDR3 comprises 15 residues. The CDR3: CASSPAEGSNQPQHF. DNA for the CDR3: TGTGCCAGCAGCCCCGCGGAGGGTAGCAATCAGCCCCAGCATTTT.